A selection of T cell receptor beta chains follows, all from one sample in a study of T cell responses to AZD1222 COVID-19 vaccine. Repertoires were generated with immunoSEQ multiplex PCR, while TCRdb's copy carries only in-frame clones and drops some. Found here are about 49,000 clones, roughly 80% of them singletons; the top ten hold roughly 20%. The input for sequencing was peripheral blood, taken on day 0 of MenACWY control vaccination. These receptors were obtained from an adult in good health. CDR3s leave out the opening cysteine and the closing phenylalanine or tryptophan. Fields, in order: V gene, J gene, CDR3 protein.

V: TRBV5-1; J: TRBJ2-3; CDR3: ASSLSSPSDTQY
V: TRBV6-4; J: TRBJ1-1; CDR3: ASSETGTNTEAF
V: TRBV9; J: TRBJ1-2; CDR3: ASSEGPGMDYGYT
V: TRBV29-1; J: TRBJ2-5; CDR3: SATTEGRRETQY
V: TRBV6-6; J: TRBJ2-3; CDR3: ASSRGPSTDTQY
V: TRBV6-2/TRBV6-3; J: TRBJ2-7; CDR3: ASSSQGRGGTKY
V: TRBV6-5; J: TRBJ1-2; CDR3: ASSQPDRDYGYT
V: TRBV20-1; J: TRBJ2-5; CDR3: SAGLGETQY
V: TRBV19; J: TRBJ2-1; CDR3: ASSISGSYNEQF
V: TRBV28; J: TRBJ1-1; CDR3: ASGVQGGNTEAF
V: TRBV6-4; J: TRBJ1-1; CDR3: ASSDSSRATEAF